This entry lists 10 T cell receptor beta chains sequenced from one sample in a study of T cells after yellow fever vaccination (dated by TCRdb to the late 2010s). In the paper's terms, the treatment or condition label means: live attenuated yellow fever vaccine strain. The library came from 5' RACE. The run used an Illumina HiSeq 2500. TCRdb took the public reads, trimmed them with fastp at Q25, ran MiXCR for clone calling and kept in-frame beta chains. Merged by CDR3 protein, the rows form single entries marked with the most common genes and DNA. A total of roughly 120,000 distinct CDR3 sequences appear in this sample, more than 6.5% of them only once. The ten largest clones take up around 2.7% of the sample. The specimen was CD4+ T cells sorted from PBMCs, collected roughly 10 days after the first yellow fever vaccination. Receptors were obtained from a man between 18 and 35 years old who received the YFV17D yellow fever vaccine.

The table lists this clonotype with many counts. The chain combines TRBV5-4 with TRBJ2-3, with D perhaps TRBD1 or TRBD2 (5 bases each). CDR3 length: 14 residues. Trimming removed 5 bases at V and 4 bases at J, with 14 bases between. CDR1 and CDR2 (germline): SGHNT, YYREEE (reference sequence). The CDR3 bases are TGTGCCAGCAGTGACAAGTCGGGGCCAGATACGCAGTATTTT. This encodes CASSDKSGPDTQYF.

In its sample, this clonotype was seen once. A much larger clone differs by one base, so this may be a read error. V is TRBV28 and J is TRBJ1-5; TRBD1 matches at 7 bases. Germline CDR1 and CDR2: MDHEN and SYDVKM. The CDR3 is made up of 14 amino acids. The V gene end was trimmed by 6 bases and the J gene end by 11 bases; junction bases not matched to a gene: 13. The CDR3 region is CASRLLDRVRAQHF. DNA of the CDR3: TGTGCCAGCAGGCTACTAGACAGGGTGAGGGCCCAGCATTTT.

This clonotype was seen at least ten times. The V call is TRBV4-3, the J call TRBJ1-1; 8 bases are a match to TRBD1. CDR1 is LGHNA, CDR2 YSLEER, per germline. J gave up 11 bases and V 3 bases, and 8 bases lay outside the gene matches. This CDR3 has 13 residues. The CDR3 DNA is TGCGCCAGCAGCCAGAACCCTGGACAGGGCGCTTTCTTT. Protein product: CASSQNPGQGAFF.

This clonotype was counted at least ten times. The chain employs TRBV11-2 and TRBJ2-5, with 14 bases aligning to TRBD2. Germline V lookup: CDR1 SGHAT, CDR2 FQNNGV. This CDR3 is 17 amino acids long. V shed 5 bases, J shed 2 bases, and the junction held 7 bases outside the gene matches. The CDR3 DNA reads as TGTGCCAGCAGCCCGGGACTAGCGGGGGCCGGACAAGAGACCCAGTACTTC. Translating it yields CASSPGLAGAGQETQYF. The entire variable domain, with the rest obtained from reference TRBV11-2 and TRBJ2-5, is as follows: EAGVAQSPRYKIIEKRQSVAFWCNPISGHATLYWYQQILGQGPKLLIQFQNNGVVDDSQLPKDRFSAERLKGVDSTLKIQPAKLEDSAVYLCASSPGLAGAGQETQYFGPGTRLLVL.

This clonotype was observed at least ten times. CDR3 sequence reads: CASSLISWDRGGYTF. In nucleotides, the CDR3 is TGTGCCAGCAGCTTAATTTCTTGGGACAGGGGGGGCTACACCTTC. This sequence joins TRBV7-2 and TRBJ1-2; TRBD1 matches 11 bases. CDR3 size: 15 residues. Germline V lookup: CDR1 SGHTA, CDR2 FQGNSA. V gave up 2 bases and J gave up 8 bases; unmatched junction bases: 7.

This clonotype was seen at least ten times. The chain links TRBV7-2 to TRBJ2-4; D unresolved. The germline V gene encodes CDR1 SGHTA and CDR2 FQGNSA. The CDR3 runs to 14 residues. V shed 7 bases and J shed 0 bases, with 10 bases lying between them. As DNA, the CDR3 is TGTGCCAGCACCGGCCCCGTAGCCAAAAACATTCAGTACTTC. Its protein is CASTGPVAKNIQYF.

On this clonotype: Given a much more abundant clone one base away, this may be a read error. The CDR3 bases are TGTGCCAGCAGCGTAGACGCTGTATCTGGTACGCAGTATTTT. Its translation: CASSVDAVSGTQYF. The chain joins TRBV9 to TRBJ2-3; no firm D call. CDR1 is SGDLS, CDR2 YYNGEE, per germline. V gave up 0 bases and J gave up 8 bases, with 13 bases separating them. The CDR3 totals 14 residues.

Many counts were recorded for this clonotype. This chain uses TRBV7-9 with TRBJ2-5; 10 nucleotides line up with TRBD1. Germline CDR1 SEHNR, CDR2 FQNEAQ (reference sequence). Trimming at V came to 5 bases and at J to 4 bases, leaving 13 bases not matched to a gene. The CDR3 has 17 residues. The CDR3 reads CASSQPSGTGVRETQYF. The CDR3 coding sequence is TGTGCCAGCAGCCAACCATCCGGGACAGGGGTTCGAGAGACCCAGTACTTC.

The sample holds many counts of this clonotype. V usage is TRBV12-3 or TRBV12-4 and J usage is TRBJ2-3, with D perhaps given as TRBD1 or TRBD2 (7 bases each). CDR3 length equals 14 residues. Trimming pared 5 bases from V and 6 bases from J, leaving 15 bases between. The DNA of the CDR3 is TGTGCCAGCAGTCGGGCAGGGGGGGAGGATACGCAGTATTTT. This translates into CASSRAGGEDTQYF.

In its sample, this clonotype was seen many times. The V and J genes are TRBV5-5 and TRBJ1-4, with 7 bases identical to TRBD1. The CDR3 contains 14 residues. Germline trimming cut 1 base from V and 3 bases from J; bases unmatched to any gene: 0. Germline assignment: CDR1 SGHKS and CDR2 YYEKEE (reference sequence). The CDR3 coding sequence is TGTGCCAGCAGCTTGACAGGGGCTAATGAAAAACTGTTTTTT. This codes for CASSLTGANEKLFF.